A selection of T cell receptor beta chains follows, all from one sample in a study of shared clonotypes between healthy human individuals. Here immunoSEQ multiplex PCR was the method, and the copy in TCRdb shows in-frame clones only, minus some. The sample contains millions of clones, roughly 95% of which appear only once. The sample comprised naive CD8+ T cells sorted from blood. These receptors originate from a man aged 18 to 30 in good health. CDR3s include the opening cysteine and the closing phenylalanine or tryptophan. D genes are given only for firm matches. For some rows the clone size is stated as once, few or many, or as a class when expanded; others skip it.

V	D	J	size	DNA	CDR3
TRBV5-6	.	TRBJ2-1	once	TGTGCCAGCAGCTGGAACAGGGAAACCTACAATGAGCAGTTCTTC	CASSWNRETYNEQFF
TRBV9	TRBD2	TRBJ2-7	.	TGTGCCAGCAGCGTGGCGGGGACTAGCGGCTACGAGCAGTACTTC	CASSVAGTSGYEQYF
TRBV27	.	TRBJ2-1	.	TGTGCCAGCAGTTTATACCTGATGAGCTCCTACAATGAGCAGTTCTTC	CASSLYLMSSYNEQFF
TRBV4-2	.	TRBJ2-2	.	TGTGCCAGCAGCCAGCCCGGGAACACCGGGGAGCTGTTTTTT	CASSQPGNTGELFF
TRBV9	TRBD2	TRBJ2-7	.	TGTGCCAGCAGCGCTCACCCGGGAGGGGGATACGAGCAGTACTTC	CASSAHPGGGYEQYF
TRBV10-3	.	TRBJ1-5	.	TGTGCCATCAGTCCGGGACACGGTTTAGAGTTCAGCAATCAGCCCCAGCATTTT	CAISPGHGLEFSNQPQHF
TRBV7-8	TRBD2	TRBJ2-3	.	TGTGCCAGCAGCACTCGACTAGCGGGAGCCGAGTGGGCAGATACGCAGTATTTT	CASSTRLAGAEWADTQYF
TRBV5-1	.	TRBJ1-6	.	TGCGCCAGCAGGAAGGACTACTATAATTCACCCCTCCACTTT	CASRKDYYNSPLHF
TRBV29-1	.	TRBJ2-7	.	TGCAGCGTTGAAGTCCCGGGACCTCTCACGGAGCAGTACTTC	CSVEVPGPLTEQYF
TRBV9	TRBD2	TRBJ2-7	.	TGTGCCAGCAGCGTAACTAGCGTTTCCTACGAGCAGTACTTC	CASSVTSVSYEQYF
TRBV6-1	.	TRBJ2-7	once	TGTGCCAGCAGTGAATTTAGGGGACCATCTTACGAGCAGTACTTC	CASSEFRGPSYEQYF
TRBV29-1	.	TRBJ2-5	.	TGCAGCGTTGAGGGTATGGGTCCCCAGACCCAGTACTTC	CSVEGMGPQTQYF
TRBV27	TRBD1	TRBJ1-1	.	TGTGCCAGCAGTCCCTCGACAGGGGCGAACACTGAAGCTTTCTTT	CASSPSTGANTEAFF
TRBV5-4	.	TRBJ1-6	.	TGTGCCAGCAGCTTGGGGGGCTACTCACCCCTCCACTTT	CASSLGGYSPLHF
TRBV7-9	TRBD1	TRBJ1-5	.	TGTGCCAGCAGCTCACCCGCCGGGACAGGGGGCTCTCAGCCCCAGCATTTT	CASSSPAGTGGSQPQHF
TRBV11-2	.	TRBJ2-3	.	TGTGCCAGCAGCTTGCCGGGCGATACGCAGTATTTT	CASSLPGDTQYF
TRBV28	.	TRBJ1-3	.	TGTGCCAGCAGTTTTGCAGCTGGAAACACCATATATTTT	CASSFAAGNTIYF
TRBV5-6	TRBD1	TRBJ2-5	.	TGTGCCAGCAGCCGTTTGACAGGGGCCGAGACCCAGTACTTC	CASSRLTGAETQYF
TRBV10-3	TRBD1	TRBJ1-3	once	TGTGCCATCAGTATAGGACAGGTGGCTAACTCTGGAAACACCATATATTTT	CAISIGQVANSGNTIYF
TRBV11-2	.	TRBJ2-7	.	TGTGCCAGCAGCCCCTCGACCTACGAGCAGTACTTC	CASSPSTYEQYF
TRBV11-2	.	TRBJ2-2	.	TGTGCCAGCAGCTACTTGAACACCGGGGAGCTGTTTTTT	CASSYLNTGELFF
TRBV30	TRBD1	TRBJ1-1	once	TGTGCCTGGAGTCCAACCTCCAGGGGGATGAACACTGAAGCTTTCTTT	CAWSPTSRGMNTEAFF
TRBV4-1	.	TRBJ2-2	.	TGCGCCAGCAGCCACACCGGGAACACCGGGGAGCTGTTTTTT	CASSHTGNTGELFF
TRBV30	.	TRBJ1-2	.	TGTGCCTGGAGCAACGGGACAACCTATGGCTACACCTTC	CAWSNGTTYGYTF
TRBV7-2	.	TRBJ1-5	.	TGTGCCAGCAGCTTAGAGGGGGAGGTTCAGCCCCAGCATTTT	CASSLEGEVQPQHF
TRBV7-9	TRBD1	TRBJ1-1	.	TGTGCCAGCAGCTTAGGAACAGGGGGCGTGGGCACTGAAGCTTTCTTT	CASSLGTGGVGTEAFF
TRBV27	.	TRBJ1-1	.	TGTGCCAGCACGATATCGGGGTCGGGCACTGAAGCTTTCTTT	CASTISGSGTEAFF
TRBV5-1	TRBD2	TRBJ2-5	.	TGCGCCAGCAGCCCGGGACTAGCGGGGAACCTGCAAGAGACCCAGTACTTC	CASSPGLAGNLQETQYF
TRBV9	.	TRBJ2-3	.	TGTGCCAGCAGCGTCGAGACAGGTGGCACAGATACGCAGTATTTT	CASSVETGGTDTQYF